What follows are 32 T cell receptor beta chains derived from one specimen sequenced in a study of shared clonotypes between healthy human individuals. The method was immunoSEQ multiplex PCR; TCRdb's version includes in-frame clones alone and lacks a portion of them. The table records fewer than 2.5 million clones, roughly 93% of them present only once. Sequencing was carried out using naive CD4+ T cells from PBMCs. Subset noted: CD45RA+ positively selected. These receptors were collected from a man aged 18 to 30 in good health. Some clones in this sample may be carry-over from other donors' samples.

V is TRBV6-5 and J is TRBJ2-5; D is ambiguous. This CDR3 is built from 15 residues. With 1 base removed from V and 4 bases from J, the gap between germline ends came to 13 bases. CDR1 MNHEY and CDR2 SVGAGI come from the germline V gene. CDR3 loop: CASSYYIYGRETQYF. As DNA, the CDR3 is TGTGCCAGCAGTTACTACATCTATGGGCGAGAGACCCAGTACTTC.

The chain's CDR3 is CATSRRDSDEQYF. CDR3 nucleotide sequence: TGTGCCACCAGCCGAAGGGACAGCGACGAGCAGTACTTC. This rearrangement joins TRBV15 to TRBJ2-7; 7 nucleotides match TRBD1. The V segment lost 5 bases and the J segment 5 bases; nucleotides outside the gene matches: 6. There are 13 residues in the CDR3. The germline V gene has CDR1 LNHNV and CDR2 YYDKDF (reference sequence).

Written as DNA, the CDR3 is TGTGCCAGCAACTCATTTCGGCCTGGCCGTCATGAAGCTTTCTTT. Encoded protein: CASNSFRPGRHEAFF. The V gene is TRBV7-9, the J gene TRBJ1-1; D ambiguous. The CDR3 totals 15 residues. The ends were cut back, 7 bases at V and 7 bases at J, with 22 bases in the middle. From germline, CDR1 is SEHNR and CDR2 FQNEAQ (reference sequence).

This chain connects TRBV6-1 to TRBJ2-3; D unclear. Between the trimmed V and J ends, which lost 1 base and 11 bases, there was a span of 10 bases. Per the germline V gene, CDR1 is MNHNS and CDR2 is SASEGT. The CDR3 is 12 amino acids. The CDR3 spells CASSEVGLEQYF. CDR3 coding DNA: TGTGCCAGCAGTGAAGTAGGCCTAGAGCAGTATTTT.

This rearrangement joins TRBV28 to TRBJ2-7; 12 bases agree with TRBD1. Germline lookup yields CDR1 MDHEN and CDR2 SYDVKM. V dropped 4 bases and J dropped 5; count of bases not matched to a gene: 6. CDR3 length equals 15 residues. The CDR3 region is CASSSGGDRGHEQYF. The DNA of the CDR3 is TGTGCCAGCAGTTCTGGGGGGGACAGGGGGCACGAGCAGTACTTC.

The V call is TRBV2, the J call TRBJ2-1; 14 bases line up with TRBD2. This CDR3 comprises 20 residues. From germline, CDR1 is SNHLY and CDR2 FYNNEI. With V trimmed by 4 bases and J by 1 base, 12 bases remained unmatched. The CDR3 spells CASSGPPGLAGVRSYNEQFF. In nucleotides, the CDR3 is TGTGCCAGCAGTGGGCCCCCGGGACTAGCGGGAGTTCGATCCTACAATGAGCAGTTCTTC.

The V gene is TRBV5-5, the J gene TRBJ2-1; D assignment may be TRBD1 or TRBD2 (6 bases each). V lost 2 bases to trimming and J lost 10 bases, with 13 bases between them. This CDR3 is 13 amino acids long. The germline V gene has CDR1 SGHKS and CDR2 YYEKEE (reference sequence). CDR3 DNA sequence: TGTGCCAGCAGCTTCACAGGGACTTTGGAGCAGTTCTTC. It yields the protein CASSFTGTLEQFF.

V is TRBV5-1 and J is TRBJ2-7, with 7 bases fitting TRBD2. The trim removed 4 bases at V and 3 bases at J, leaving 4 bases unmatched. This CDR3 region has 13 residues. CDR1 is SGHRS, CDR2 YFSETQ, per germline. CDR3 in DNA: TGCGCCAGCAGCCTCACTAGCGACTACGAGCAGTACTTC. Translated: CASSLTSDYEQYF.

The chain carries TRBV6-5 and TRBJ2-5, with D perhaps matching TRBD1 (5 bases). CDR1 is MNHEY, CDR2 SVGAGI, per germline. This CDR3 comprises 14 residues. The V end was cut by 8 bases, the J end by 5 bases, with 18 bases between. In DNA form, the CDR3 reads TGTGCCAGCTCTCGGAAAGGGGTGTGGGAGACCCAGTACTTC. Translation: CASSRKGVWETQYF.

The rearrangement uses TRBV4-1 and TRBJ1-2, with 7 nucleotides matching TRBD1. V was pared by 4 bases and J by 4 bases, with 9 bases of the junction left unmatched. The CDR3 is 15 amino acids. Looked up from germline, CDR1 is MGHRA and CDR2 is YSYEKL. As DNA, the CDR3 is TGCGCCAGCAGCCCCCCGTTGGACAGGCGCTATGGCTACACCTTC. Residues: CASSPPLDRRYGYTF.

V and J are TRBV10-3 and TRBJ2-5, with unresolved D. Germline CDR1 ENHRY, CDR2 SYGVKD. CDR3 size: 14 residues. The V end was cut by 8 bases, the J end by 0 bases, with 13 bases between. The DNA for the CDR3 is TGTGCCATCGGTACCAGAGTTAACCAAGAGACCCAGTACTTC. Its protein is CAIGTRVNQETQYF.

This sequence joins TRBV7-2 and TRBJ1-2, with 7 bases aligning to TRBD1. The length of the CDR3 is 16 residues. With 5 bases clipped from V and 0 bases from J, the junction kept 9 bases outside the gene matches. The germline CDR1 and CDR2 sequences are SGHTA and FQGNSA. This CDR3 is CASSPTSDRANYGYTF. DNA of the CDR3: TGTGCCAGCAGCCCTACCAGTGACAGGGCTAACTATGGCTACACCTTC. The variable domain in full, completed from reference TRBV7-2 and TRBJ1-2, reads GAGVSQSPSNKVTEKGKDVELRCDPISGHTALYWYRQSLGQGLEFLIYFQGNSAPDKSGLPSDRFSAERTGGSVSTLTIQRTQQEDSAVYLCASSPTSDRANYGYTFGSGTRLTVV.

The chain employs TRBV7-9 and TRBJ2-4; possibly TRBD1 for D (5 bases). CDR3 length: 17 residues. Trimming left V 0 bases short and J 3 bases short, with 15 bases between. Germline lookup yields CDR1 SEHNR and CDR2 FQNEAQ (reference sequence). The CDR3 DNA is TGTGCCAGCAGCTTAGCCCTATATTCGGACAACAAAAACATTCAGTACTTC. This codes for CASSLALYSDNKNIQYF.

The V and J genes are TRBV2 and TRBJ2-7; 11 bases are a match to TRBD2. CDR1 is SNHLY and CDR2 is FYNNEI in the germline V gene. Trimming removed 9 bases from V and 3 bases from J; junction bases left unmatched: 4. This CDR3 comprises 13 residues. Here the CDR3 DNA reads TGTGCCAGGGGCCTAGCGGGAGGCTACGAGCAGTACTTC. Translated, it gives CARGLAGGYEQYF.

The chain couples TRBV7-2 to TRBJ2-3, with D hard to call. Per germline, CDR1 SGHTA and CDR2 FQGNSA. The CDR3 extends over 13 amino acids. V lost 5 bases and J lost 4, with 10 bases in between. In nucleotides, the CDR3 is TGTGCCAGCAGCCCCCCCCCAGCAGATACGCAGTATTTT. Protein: CASSPPPADTQYF. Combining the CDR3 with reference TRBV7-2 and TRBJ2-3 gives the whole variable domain GAGVSQSPSNKVTEKGKDVELRCDPISGHTALYWYRQSLGQGLEFLIYFQGNSAPDKSGLPSDRFSAERTGGSVSTLTIQRTQQEDSAVYLCASSPPPADTQYFGPGTRLTVL.

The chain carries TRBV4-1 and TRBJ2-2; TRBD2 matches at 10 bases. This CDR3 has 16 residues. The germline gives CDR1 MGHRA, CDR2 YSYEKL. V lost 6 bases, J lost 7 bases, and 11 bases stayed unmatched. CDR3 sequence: CASRRLAGVAGGELFF. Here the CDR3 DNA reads TGCGCCAGCAGGCGGCTAGCGGGAGTCGCGGGCGGGGAGCTGTTTTTT.

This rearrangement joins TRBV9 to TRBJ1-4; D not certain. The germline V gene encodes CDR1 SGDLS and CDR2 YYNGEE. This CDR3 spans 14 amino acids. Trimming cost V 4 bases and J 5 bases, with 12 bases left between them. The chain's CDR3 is CASSFDPGNEKLFF. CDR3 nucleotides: TGTGCCAGCAGCTTCGACCCGGGGAATGAAAAACTGTTTTTT.

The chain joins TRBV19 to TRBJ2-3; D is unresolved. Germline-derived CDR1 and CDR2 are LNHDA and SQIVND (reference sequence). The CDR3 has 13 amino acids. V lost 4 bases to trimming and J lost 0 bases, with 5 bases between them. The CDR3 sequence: CASSKPSTDTQYF. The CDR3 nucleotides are TGTGCCAGTAGTAAACCTAGCACAGATACGCAGTATTTT.

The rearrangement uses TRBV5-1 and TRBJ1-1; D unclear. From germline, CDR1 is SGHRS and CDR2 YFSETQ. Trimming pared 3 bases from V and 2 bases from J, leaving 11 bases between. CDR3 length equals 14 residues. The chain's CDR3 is CASSSRVLNTEAFF. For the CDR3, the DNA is TGCGCCAGCAGCTCGAGGGTACTTAACACTGAAGCTTTCTTT. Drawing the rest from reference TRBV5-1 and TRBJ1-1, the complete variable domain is KAGVTQTPRYLIKTRGQQVTLSCSPISGHRSVSWYQQTPGQGLQFLFEYFSETQRNKGNFPGRFSGRQFSNSRSEMNVSTLELGDSALYLCASSSRVLNTEAFFGQGTRLTVV.

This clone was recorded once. CDR3 DNA sequence: TGTGCCAGCAGCTTAGGTCGGGAGCCCTCCAATGAGCAGTTCTTC. It encodes CASSLGREPSNEQFF. The V call is TRBV11-3, the J call TRBJ2-1, with a weak D call TRBD2 (6 bases). Trimming took off 1 base at V and 6 bases at J, with 13 bases between the two ends. Germline CDR1 and CDR2: SGHNT and YENEEA. The CDR3 loop spans 15 amino acids.

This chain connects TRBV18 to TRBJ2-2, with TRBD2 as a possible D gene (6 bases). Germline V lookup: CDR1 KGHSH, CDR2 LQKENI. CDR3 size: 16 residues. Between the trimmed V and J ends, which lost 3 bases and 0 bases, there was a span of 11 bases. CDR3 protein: CASSPRRDSNTGELFF. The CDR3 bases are TGTGCCAGCTCACCGCGACGGGACTCGAACACCGGGGAGCTGTTTTTT.

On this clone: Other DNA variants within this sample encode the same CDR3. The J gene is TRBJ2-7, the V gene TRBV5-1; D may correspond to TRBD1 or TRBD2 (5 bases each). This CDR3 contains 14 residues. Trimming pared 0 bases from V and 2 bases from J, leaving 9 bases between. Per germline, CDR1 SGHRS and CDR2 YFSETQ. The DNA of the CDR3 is TGCGCCAGCAGCTTGGGGGACCCGCCCTACGAGCAGTACTTC. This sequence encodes CASSLGDPPYEQYF. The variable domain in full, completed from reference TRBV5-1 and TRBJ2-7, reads KAGVTQTPRYLIKTRGQQVTLSCSPISGHRSVSWYQQTPGQGLQFLFEYFSETQRNKGNFPGRFSGRQFSNSRSEMNVSTLELGDSALYLCASSLGDPPYEQYFGPGTRLTVT.

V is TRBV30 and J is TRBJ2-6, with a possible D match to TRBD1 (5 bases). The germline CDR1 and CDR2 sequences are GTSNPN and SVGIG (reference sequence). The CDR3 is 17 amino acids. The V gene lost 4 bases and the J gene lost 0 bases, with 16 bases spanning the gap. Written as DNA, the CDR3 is TGTGCCTGGATTGGGTACAGGTTGACCTCTGGGGCCAACGTCCTGACTTTC. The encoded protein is CAWIGYRLTSGANVLTF. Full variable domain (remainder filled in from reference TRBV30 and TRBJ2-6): SQTIHQWPATLVQPVGSPLSLECTVEGTSNPNLYWYRQAAGRGLQLLFYSVGIGQISSEVPQNLSASRPQDRQFILSSKKLLLSDSGFYLCAWIGYRLTSGANVLTFGAGSRLTVL.

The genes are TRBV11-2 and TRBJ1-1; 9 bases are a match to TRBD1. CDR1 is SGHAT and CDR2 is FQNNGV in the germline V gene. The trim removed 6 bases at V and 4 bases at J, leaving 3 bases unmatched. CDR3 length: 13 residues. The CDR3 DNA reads TGTGCCAGCAGTCGGGACAGGGCCACTGAAGCTTTCTTT. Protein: CASSRDRATEAFF.

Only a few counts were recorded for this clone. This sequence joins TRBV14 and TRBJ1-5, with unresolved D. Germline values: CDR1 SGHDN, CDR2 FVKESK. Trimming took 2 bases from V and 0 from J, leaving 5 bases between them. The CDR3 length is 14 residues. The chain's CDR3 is CASSQSNSNQPQHF. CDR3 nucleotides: TGTGCCAGCAGCCAATCGAATAGCAATCAGCCCCAGCATTTT.

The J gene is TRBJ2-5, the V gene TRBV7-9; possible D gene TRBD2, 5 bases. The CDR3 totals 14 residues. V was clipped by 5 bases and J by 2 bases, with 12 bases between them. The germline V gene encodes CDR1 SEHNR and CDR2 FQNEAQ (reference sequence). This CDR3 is CASSPRRTQETQYF. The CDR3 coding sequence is TGTGCCAGCAGCCCCCGACGGACTCAAGAGACCCAGTACTTC.

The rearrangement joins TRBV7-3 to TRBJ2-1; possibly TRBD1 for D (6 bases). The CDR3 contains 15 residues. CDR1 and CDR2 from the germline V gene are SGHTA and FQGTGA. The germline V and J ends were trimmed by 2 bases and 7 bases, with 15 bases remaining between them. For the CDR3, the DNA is TGTGCCAGCAGCTTACAGGGGACGGTGGTTAATGAGCAGTTCTTC. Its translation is CASSLQGTVVNEQFF.

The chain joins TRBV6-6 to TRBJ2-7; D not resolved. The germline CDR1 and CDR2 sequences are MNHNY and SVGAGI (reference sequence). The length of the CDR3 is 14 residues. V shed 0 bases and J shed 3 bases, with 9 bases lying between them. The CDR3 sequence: CASSYSGPRYEQYF. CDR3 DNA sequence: TGTGCCAGCAGTTACTCGGGCCCCCGCTACGAGCAGTACTTC.

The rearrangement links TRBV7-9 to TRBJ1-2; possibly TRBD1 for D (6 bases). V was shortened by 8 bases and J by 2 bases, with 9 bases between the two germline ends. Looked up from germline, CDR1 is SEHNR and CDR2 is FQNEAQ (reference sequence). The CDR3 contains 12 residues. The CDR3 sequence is CASGQSNYGYTF. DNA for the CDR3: TGTGCCAGCGGACAGTCGAACTATGGCTACACCTTC.

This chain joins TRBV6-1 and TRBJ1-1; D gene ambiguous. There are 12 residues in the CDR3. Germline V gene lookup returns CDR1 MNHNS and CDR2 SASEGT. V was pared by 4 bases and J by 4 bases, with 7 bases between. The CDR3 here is CASSVGSTEAFF. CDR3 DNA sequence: TGTGCCAGCAGTGTGGGAAGCACTGAAGCTTTCTTT.

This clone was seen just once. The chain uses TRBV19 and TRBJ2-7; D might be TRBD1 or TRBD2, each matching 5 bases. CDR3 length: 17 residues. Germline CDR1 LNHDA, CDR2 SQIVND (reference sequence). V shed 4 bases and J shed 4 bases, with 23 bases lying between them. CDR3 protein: CASSTTGRTHTLYEQYF. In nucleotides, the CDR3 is TGTGCCAGTAGTACAACGGGACGGACGCATACTCTTTACGAGCAGTACTTC.

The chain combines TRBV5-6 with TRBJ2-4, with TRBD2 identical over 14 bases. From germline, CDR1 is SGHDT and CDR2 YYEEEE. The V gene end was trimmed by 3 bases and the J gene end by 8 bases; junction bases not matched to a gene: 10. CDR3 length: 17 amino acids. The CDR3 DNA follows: TGTGCCAGCAGCTCGAGACTAGCGGGAGGGAAATTGGACATTCAGTACTTC. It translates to CASSSRLAGGKLDIQYF.